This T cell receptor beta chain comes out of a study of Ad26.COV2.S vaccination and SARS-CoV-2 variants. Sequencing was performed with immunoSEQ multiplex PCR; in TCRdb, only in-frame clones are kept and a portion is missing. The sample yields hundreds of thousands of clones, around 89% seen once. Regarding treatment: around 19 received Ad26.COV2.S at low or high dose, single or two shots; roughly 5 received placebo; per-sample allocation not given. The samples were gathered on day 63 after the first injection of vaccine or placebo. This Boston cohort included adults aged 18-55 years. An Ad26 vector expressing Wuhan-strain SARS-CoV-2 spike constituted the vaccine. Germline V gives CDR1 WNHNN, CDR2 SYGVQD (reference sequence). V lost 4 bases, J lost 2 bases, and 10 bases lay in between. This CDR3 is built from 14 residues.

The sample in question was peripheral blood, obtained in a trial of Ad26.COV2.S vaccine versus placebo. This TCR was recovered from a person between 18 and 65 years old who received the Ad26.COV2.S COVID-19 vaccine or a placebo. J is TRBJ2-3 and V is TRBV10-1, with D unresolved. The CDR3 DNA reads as TGCGCCAGCAGTGCCTCTCGTTTCACAGATACGCAGTATTTT. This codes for CASSASRFTDTQYF.